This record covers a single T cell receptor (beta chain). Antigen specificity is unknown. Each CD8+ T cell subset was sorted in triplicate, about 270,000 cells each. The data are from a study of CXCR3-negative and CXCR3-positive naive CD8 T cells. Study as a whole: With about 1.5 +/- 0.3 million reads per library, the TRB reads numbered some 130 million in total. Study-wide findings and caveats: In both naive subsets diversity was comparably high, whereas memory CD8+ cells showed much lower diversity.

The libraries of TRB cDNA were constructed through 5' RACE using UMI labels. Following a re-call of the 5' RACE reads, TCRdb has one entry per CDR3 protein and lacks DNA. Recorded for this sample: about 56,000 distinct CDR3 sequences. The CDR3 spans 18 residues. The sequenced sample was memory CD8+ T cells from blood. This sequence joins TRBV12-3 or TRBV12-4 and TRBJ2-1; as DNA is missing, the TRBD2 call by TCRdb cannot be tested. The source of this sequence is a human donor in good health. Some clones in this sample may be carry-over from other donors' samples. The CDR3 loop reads CASSFSSGLAGNPSEQFF.